The 3 T cell receptor beta chains given below trace back to one sample, sequenced in a study of blood T cell repertoires in COVID-19 (dated by TCRdb to 2020 to 2022). Receptor libraries were prepared by the immunoSEQ multiplex PCR assay. The clones in this table, taken by TCRdb from immuneACCESS, are in-frame only. Not every clone is retained; where verified, under half of the shortfall comes from an unresolved V gene, and the cause of the rest is unknown. This sample lists around 250,000 clones; 82% were detected once. Clones ranked in the top ten supply 3.4% of the sample. Sequenced sample: peripheral blood. These receptors were taken from a woman younger than 35 with acute or convalescent COVID-19.

This chain connects TRBV27 to TRBJ2-7, with 7 bases that match TRBD1. The CDR3 covers 13 residues. Germline lookup yields CDR1 MNHEY and CDR2 SMNVEV (reference sequence). V was clipped by 5 bases and J by 4 bases; unmatched bases: 5. Here the CDR3 reads CASSAWTGYEQYF. DNA of the CDR3: TGTGCCAGCAGTGCCTGGACAGGTTACGAGCAGTACTTC.

This sequence joins TRBV4-1 and TRBJ2-1; D gene uncertain. The CDR3 loop spans 17 amino acids. CDR1 is MGHRA and CDR2 is YSYEKL in the germline V gene. The ends were cut back, 2 bases at V and 1 base at J, with 15 bases in the middle. CDR3 bases: TGCGCCAGCAGCCAAACCTTGAGCGACGGATCCTACAATGAGCAGTTCTTC. Protein: CASSQTLSDGSYNEQFF.

The rearrangement links TRBV6-5 to TRBJ1-2, with D possibly being TRBD1 (6 bases). The CDR3 covers 11 residues. The germline V gene encodes CDR1 MNHEY and CDR2 SVGAGI. V was trimmed by 4 bases and J by 9 bases, leaving 9 bases between them. The CDR3 reads CASSFQGRYTF. The CDR3 bases are TGTGCCAGCAGTTTCCAGGGGCGCTACACCTTC.